Here is one TCR beta chain with its context. Its cognate antigen is unknown. The sample comes from a study of blood T cells in healthy people across ages. Germline V gene data show CDR1 as MNHEY and CDR2 as SMNVEV (reference sequence). Trimming cost V 5 bases and J 5 bases, with 0 bases left between them. The CDR3 spans 10 residues. General observations from the study: Donor CMV infection status was unknown, possibly confounding age-related changes in expanded clonotypes. Aged donors had fewer naive CD4+ cells and lower diversity than long-lived donors.

Primers used in a second PCR of roughly 7 to 12 cycles were a sample-barcoded 5' primer and a J-beta primer mix. A template-switch adaptor with 12 random nucleotides tagged each cDNA molecule. MiXCR was run by TCRdb on the 5' RACE reads, yielding one entry per CDR3 protein. This sample has 1.5 million to 2 million distinct CDR3 sequences, with approximately 28% found just once. The receptor's source is a woman in her 30s in good health. The chain is built from TRBV27 and TRBJ1-4; D is unclear. Sequenced: blood. The CDR3 region has the DNA TGTGCCAGCAGTAATGAAAAACTGTTTTTT. The encoded protein is CASSNEKLFF.